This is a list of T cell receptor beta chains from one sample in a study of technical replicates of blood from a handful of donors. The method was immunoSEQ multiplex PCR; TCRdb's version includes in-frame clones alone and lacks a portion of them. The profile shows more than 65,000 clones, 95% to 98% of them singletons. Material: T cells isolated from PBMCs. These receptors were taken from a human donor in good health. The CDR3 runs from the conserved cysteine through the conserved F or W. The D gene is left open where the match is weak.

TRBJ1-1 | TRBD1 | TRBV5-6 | TGTGCCAGCAGCGAGGGACAGGGGATCACTGAAGCTTTCTTT | CASSEGQGITEAFF
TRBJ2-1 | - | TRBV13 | TGTGCCAGCAGCTTACAATTGGCGGGAAAACCCTACAATGAGCAGTTCTTC | CASSLQLAGKPYNEQFF
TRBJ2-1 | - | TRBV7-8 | TGTGCCAGCAGGCTGACACGCAGCTCCTACAATGAGCAGTTCTTC | CASRLTRSSYNEQFF
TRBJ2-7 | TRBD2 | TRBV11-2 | TGTGCCAGCAGCTTAACAACCATAGCGGGAGGGTACGAGCAGTACTTC | CASSLTTIAGGYEQYF
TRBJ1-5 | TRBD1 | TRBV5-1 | TGCGCCAGCAGCTTGGAAGGACAGGGGGGCAATCAGCCCCAGCATTTT | CASSLEGQGGNQPQHF
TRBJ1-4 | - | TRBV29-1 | TGCAGCGTTGATTTAGAGAATGAAAAACTGTTTTTT | CSVDLENEKLFF
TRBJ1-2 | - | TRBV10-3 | TGTGCCATCAGTGATGCAGACTATGGCTACACCTTC | CAISDADYGYTF
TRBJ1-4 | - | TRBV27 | TGTGCCAGCAGTACAGACAGAAGGAATGAAAAACTGTTTTTT | CASSTDRRNEKLFF
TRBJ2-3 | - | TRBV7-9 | TGTGCCAGCAGGACAGCAAGCACAGATACGCAGTATTTT | CASRTASTDTQYF
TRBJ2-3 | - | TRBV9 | TGTGCCAGCAGCGTGGACGGAACGGGGACAGATACGCAGTATTTT | CASSVDGTGTDTQYF
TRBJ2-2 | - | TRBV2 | TGTGCCAGCTGGGGGGTTCGGTCCGGGGAGCTGTTTTTT | CASWGVRSGELFF
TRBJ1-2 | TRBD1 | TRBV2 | TGTGCCAGCAGTGAAGCGTCGGGACAGGGCTACTATGGCTACACCTTC | CASSEASGQGYYGYTF
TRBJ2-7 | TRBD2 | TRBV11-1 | TGTGCCAGCAGCCTAGCGGGAGGCGCCTACGAGCAGTACTTC | CASSLAGGAYEQYF
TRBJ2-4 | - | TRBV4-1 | TGCGCCAGCAGCCTCCTGGAGGGGAGAAACATTCAGTACTTC | CASSLLEGRNIQYF
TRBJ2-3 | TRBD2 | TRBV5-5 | TGTGCCAGCAGCTCCTTGGCGGGATACAGCGGGAGGACAGATACGCAGTATTTT | CASSSLAGYSGRTDTQYF
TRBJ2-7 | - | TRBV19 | TGTGCCAGTAGTAGTGACACGTCCTACGAGCAGTACTTC | CASSSDTSYEQYF
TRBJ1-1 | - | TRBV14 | TGTGCCAGCAGCCCAGTCCGGGATATAAACACTGAAGCTTTCTTT | CASSPVRDINTEAFF
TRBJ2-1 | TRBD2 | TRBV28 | TGTGCCAGCAGTCAGACACTAGCGGAGCCCTACAATGAGCAGTTCTTC | CASSQTLAEPYNEQFF